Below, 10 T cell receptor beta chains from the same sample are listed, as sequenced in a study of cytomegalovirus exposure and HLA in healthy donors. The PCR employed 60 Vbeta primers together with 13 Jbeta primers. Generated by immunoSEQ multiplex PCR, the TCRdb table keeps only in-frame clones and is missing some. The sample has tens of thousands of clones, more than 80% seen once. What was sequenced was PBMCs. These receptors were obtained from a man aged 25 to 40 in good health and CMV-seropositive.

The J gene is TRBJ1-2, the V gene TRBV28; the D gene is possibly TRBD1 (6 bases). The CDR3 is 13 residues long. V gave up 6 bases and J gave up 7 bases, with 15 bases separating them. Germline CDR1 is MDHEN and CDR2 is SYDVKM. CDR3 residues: CASRPRGAVGYTF. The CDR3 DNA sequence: TGTGCCAGCAGACCCCGGGGGGCGGTTGGCTACACCTTC.

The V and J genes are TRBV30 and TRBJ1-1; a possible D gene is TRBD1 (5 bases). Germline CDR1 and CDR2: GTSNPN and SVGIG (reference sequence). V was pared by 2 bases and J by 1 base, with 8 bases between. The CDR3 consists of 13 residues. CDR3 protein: CAWSTTGNTEAFF. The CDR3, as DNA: TGTGCCTGGAGTACAACAGGGAACACTGAAGCTTTCTTT.

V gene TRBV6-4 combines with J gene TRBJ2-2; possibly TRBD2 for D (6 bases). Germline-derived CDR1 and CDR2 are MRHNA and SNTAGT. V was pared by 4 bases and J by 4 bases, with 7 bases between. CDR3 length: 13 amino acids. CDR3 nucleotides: TGTGCCAGCAGTGCCGGGAGCACCGGGGAGCTGTTTTTT. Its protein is CASSAGSTGELFF.

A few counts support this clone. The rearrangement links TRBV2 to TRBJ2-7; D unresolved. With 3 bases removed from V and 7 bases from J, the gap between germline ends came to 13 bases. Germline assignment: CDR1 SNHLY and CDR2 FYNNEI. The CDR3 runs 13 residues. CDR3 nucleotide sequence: TGTGCCAGCAGTGACCGACGGTCCGGGGAGCAGTACTTC. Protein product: CASSDRRSGEQYF.

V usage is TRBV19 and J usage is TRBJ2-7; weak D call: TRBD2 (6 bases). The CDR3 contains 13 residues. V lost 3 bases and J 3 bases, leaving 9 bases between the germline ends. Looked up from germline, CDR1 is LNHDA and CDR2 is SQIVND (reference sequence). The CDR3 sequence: CASSIVGGYEQYF. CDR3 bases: TGTGCCAGTAGTATTGTCGGGGGCTACGAGCAGTACTTC.

The CDR3 is CASSPIQGNYGYTF. For the CDR3, the DNA is TGCGCCAGCAGTCCGATTCAGGGGAACTATGGCTACACCTTC. This rearrangement joins TRBV5-1 to TRBJ1-2; a possible D gene is TRBD1 (6 bases). This CDR3 has 14 amino acids. V lost 5 bases and J 2 bases, leaving 13 bases between the germline ends. CDR1 is SGHRS and CDR2 is YFSETQ in the germline V gene.

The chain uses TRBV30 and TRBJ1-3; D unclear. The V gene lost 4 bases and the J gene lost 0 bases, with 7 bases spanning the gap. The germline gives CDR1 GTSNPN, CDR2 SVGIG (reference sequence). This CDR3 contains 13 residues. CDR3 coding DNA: TGTGCCTGGATGCTGAGCTCTGGAAACACCATATATTTT. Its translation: CAWMLSSGNTIYF.

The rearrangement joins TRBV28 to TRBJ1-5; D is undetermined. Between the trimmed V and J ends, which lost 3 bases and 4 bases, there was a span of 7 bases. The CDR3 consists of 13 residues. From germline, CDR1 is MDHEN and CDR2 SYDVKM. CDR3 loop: CASSLSGNQPQHF. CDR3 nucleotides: TGTGCCAGCAGTTTGTCGGGGAATCAGCCCCAGCATTTT.

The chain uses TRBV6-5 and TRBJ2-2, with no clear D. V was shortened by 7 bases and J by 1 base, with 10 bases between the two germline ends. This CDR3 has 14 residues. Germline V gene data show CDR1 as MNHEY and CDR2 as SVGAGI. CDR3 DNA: TGTGCCAGCACCGAGCAGGAGAACACCGGGGAGCTGTTTTTT. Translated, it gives CASTEQENTGELFF.

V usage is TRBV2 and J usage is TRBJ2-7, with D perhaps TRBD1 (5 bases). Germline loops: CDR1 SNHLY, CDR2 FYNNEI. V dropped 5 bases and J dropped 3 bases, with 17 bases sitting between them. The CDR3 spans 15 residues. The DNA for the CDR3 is TGTGCCAGCAGTAGTAGAACCCAGGGCCACTACGAGCAGTACTTC. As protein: CASSSRTQGHYEQYF.